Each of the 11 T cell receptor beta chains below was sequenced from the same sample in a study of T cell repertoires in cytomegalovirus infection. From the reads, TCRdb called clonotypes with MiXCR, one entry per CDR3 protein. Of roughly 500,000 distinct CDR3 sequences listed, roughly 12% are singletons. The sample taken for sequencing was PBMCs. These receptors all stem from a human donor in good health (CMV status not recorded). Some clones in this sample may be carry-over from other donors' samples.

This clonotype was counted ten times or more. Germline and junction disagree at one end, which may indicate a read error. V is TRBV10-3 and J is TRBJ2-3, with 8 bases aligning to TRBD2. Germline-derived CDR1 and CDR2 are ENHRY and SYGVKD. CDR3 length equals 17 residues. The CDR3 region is CAISEWVSGDLTDTQYF. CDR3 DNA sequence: TGTGCCATCAGCGAGTGGGTTAGCGGGGACCTCACAGATACGCAGTATTTT.

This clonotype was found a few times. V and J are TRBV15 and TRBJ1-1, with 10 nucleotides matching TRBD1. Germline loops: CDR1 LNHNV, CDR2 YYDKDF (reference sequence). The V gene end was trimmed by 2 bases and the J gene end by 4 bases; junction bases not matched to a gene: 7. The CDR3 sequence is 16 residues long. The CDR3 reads CATSRRETGGGTEAFF. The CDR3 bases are TGTGCCACCAGCAGACGAGAGACAGGGGGCGGCACTGAAGCTTTCTTT. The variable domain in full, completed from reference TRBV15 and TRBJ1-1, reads DAMVIQNPRYQVTQFGKPVTLSCSQTLNHNVMYWYQQKSSQAPKLLFHYYDKDFNNEADTPDNFQSRRPNTSFCFLDIRSPGLGDTAMYLCATSRRETGGGTEAFFGQGTRLTVV.

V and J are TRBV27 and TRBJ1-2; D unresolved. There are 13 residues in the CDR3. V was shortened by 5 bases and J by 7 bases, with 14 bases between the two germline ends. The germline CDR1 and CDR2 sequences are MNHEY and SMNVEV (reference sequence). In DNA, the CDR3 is TGTGCCAGCAGTCACGGACTTAGGAGTGGCTACACCTTC. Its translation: CASSHGLRSGYTF.

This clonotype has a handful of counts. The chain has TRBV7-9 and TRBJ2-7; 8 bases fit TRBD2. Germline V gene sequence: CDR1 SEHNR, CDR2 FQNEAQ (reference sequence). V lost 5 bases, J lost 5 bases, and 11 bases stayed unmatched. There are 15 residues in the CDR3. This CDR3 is CASSALGGANNEQYF. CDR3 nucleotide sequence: TGTGCCAGCAGCGCACTCGGGGGGGCTAATAACGAGCAGTACTTC.

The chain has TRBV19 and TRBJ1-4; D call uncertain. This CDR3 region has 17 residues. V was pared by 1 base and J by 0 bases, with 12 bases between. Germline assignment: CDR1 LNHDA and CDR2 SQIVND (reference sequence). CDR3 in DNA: TGTGCCAGTAGTATAGCGTTGGGAGTTGCAACTAATGAAAAACTGTTTTTT. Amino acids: CASSIALGVATNEKLFF.

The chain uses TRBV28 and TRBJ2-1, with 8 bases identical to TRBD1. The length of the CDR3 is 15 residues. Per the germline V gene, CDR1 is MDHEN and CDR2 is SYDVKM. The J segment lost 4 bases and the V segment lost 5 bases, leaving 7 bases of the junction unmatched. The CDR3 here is CASSRTGGAYNEQFF. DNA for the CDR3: TGTGCCAGCAGTAGAACAGGGGGTGCGTACAATGAGCAGTTCTTC.

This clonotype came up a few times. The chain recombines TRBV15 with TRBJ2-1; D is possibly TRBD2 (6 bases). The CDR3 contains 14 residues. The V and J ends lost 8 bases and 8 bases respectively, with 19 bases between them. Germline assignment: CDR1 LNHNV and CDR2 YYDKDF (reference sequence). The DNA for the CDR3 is TGTGCCACCCGCCTGGGACTTCTGGGGGATGAGCAGTTCTTC. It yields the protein CATRLGLLGDEQFF. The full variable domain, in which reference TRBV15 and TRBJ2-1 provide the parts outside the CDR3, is DAMVIQNPRYQVTQFGKPVTLSCSQTLNHNVMYWYQQKSSQAPKLLFHYYDKDFNNEADTPDNFQSRRPNTSFCFLDIRSPGLGDTAMYLCATRLGLLGDEQFFGPGTRLTVL.

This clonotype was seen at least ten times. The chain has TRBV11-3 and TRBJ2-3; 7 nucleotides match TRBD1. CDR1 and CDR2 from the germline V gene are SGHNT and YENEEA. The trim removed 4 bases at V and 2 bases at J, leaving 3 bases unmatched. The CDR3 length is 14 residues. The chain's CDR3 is CASSSQGVTDTQYF. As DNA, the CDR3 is TGTGCCAGCAGCTCGCAGGGGGTCACAGATACGCAGTATTTT.

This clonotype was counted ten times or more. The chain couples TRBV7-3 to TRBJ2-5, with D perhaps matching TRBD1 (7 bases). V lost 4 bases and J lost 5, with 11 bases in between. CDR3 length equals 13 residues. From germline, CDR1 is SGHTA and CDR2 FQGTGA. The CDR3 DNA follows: TGTGCCAGCAGCTCCGCAGGGGGGGAGACCCAGTACTTC. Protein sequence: CASSSAGGETQYF.

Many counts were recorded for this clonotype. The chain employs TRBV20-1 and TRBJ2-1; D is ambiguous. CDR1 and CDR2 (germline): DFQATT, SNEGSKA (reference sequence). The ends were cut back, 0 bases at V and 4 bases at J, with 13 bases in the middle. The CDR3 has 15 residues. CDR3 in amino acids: CSARDHATSYNEQFF. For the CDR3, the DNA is TGCAGTGCTAGAGACCACGCCACTTCTTACAATGAGCAGTTCTTC.

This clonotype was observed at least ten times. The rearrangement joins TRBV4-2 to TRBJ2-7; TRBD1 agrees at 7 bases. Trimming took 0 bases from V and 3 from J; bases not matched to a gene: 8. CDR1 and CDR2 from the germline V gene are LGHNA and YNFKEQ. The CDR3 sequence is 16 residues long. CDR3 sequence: CASSQDSVAGGYEQYF. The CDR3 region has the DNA TGTGCCAGCAGCCAAGATTCAGTGGCAGGGGGCTACGAGCAGTACTTC.